What follows are 24 T cell receptor beta chains derived from one specimen sequenced in a study of blood T cell repertoires in COVID-19. Sequencing was performed with immunoSEQ multiplex PCR; in TCRdb, only in-frame clones are kept and a portion is missing. The repertoire holds 250,000 to 300,000 clones, about nine tenths seen once, with 2% to 2.5% in the top ten. What was sequenced was peripheral blood. Source of these receptors: a woman between 50 and 59 years old who had recovered from COVID-19.

This clone showed up just a few times. J is TRBJ2-7 and V is TRBV30; TRBD2 matches 8 bases. This CDR3 is built from 15 residues. Germline V gene sequence: CDR1 GTSNPN, CDR2 SVGIG (reference sequence). The junction had 14 bases not matched to a gene; V was cut back by 3 bases and J by 7 bases. This CDR3 is CAWSQGLARLGEQYF. In DNA form, the CDR3 reads TGTGCCTGGAGCCAAGGACTAGCCCGTTTGGGAGAGCAGTACTTC.

The chain couples TRBV5-5 to TRBJ2-7, with 11 bases lining up with TRBD2. Germline V gene data show CDR1 as SGHKS and CDR2 as YYEKEE (reference sequence). The CDR3 spans 16 residues. V lost 2 bases to trimming and J lost 6 bases; unmatched junction nucleotides: 10. The CDR3 loop is CASSFGSSGGLGEQYF. The CDR3 nucleotides read TGTGCCAGCAGCTTCGGATCTAGCGGGGGGCTGGGCGAGCAGTACTTC.

This clone was detected only once. The chain employs TRBV7-9 and TRBJ1-1; no clear D gene. The CDR3 loop spans 15 amino acids. CDR1 SEHNR and CDR2 FQNEAQ come from the germline V gene (reference sequence). Trimming pared 0 bases from V and 3 bases from J, leaving 11 bases between. The CDR3 protein is CASSLAAFSYTEAFF. CDR3 coding DNA: TGTGCCAGCAGCTTAGCGGCCTTCTCATACACTGAAGCTTTCTTT.

J is TRBJ2-2 and V is TRBV5-4; a possible D gene is TRBD1 (6 bases). V gave up 3 bases and J gave up 9 bases, with 12 bases separating them. Per germline, CDR1 SGHNT and CDR2 YYREEE (reference sequence). The CDR3 is 13 residues long. Here the CDR3 reads CASSSIQGRELFF. The CDR3, as DNA: TGTGCCAGCAGCTCGATTCAGGGGCGGGAGCTGTTTTTT. The variable domain in full, completed from reference TRBV5-4 and TRBJ2-2, reads ETGVTQSPTHLIKTRGQQVTLRCSSQSGHNTVSWYQQALGQGPQFIFQYYREEENGRGNFPPRFSGLQFPNYSSELNVNALELDDSALYLCASSSIQGRELFFGEGSRLTVL.

V gene TRBV10-3 combines with J gene TRBJ1-2, with 10 positions matching TRBD1. The CDR3 consists of 15 residues. V was clipped by 3 bases and J by 9 bases; unmatched bases: 10. CDR1 ENHRY and CDR2 SYGVKD come from the germline V gene. DNA of the CDR3: TGTGCCATCAGTGATGACAGGGGGCGCCGGGGCCGCTACACCTTC. Translating gives CAISDDRGRRGRYTF.

The chain has TRBV5-6 and TRBJ2-5; D might be TRBD1 (5 bases). Germline assignment: CDR1 SGHDT and CDR2 YYEEEE. The CDR3 is 17 amino acids. The V end was cut by 1 base, the J end by 2 bases, with 18 bases between. The CDR3 DNA is TGTGCCAGCAGCTTGCTCACCAAAGGGGCGAGGCAAGAGACCCAGTACTTC. Amino acid sequence: CASSLLTKGARQETQYF.

The gene calls are TRBV4-3 and TRBJ2-2, with TRBD1 identical over 11 bases. J gave up 6 bases and V 4 bases, and 10 bases lay outside the gene matches. Germline V gene data show CDR1 as LGHNA and CDR2 as YSLEER. The CDR3 covers 17 residues. In nucleotides, the CDR3 is TGCGCCAGCAGCCGTTGGACAGGGGGCAATAGCGCCGGGGAGCTGTTTTTT. It encodes CASSRWTGGNSAGELFF.

The rearrangement links TRBV7-2 to TRBJ1-1; D gene uncertain. The CDR3 is made up of 13 amino acids. Per the germline V gene, CDR1 is SGHTA and CDR2 is FQGNSA. Between the trimmed V and J ends, which lost 3 bases and 1 base, there was a span of 6 bases. CDR3 bases: TGTGCCAGCAGCTTTTCCTGGAACACTGAAGCTTTCTTT. This encodes CASSFSWNTEAFF.

The chain is built from TRBV1 and TRBJ2-5; the table's D call of TRBD2 was not tested on the DNA. TRBV1 is labeled a pseudogene. The CDR3 has 19 residues. CDR3 protein: CTSSPGLAPNLSWRETQYF. In DNA form, the CDR3 reads TGCACCAGCAGCCCTGGACTAGCGCCAAACCTAAGCTGGCGGGAGACCCAGTACTTC.

This clone was seen a handful of times. The chain couples TRBV28 to TRBJ1-2; D unresolved. The germline V gene has CDR1 MDHEN and CDR2 SYDVKM. V was shortened by 6 bases and J by 1 base, with 12 bases between the two germline ends. CDR3 length: 14 residues. The CDR3 DNA reads as TGTGCCAGCAGCGTGGCAGGCCATAACTATGGCTACACCTTC. This sequence encodes CASSVAGHNYGYTF.

The rearrangement joins TRBV5-1 to TRBJ1-4; 8 positions agree with TRBD1. Trimming cost V 4 bases and J 8 bases; bases outside gene matches: 7. This CDR3 is built from 14 residues. Germline values: CDR1 SGHRS, CDR2 YFSETQ. The CDR3 region has the DNA TGCGCCAGCAGCCCGCAGGGGGCTGACGAAAAACTGTTTTTT. Protein sequence: CASSPQGADEKLFF.

The V call is TRBV30, the J call TRBJ1-5, with TRBD1 as a possible D gene (6 bases). Germline assignment: CDR1 GTSNPN and CDR2 SVGIG (reference sequence). V lost 1 base, J lost 4 bases, and 8 bases lay in between. The CDR3 length is 13 residues. This chain's CDR3 is CAWSDRANQPQHF. The CDR3 nucleotides read TGTGCCTGGAGTGACAGGGCAAATCAGCCCCAGCATTTT.

This chain links TRBV28 with TRBJ1-3; 9 nucleotides align to TRBD1. Per the germline V gene, CDR1 is MDHEN and CDR2 is SYDVKM. The CDR3 extends over 14 amino acids. Germline trimming cut 6 bases from V and 7 bases from J; bases unmatched to any gene: 7. The CDR3 reads CASRTGGTGNTIYF. CDR3 coding DNA: TGTGCCAGCAGGACAGGGGGAACCGGTAACACCATATATTTT.

This clone was detected ten times or more. The chain has TRBV6-4 and TRBJ1-5; D remains ambiguous. The CDR3 spans 13 residues. V dropped 5 bases and J dropped 4 bases, with 9 bases sitting between them. The V gene's germline CDR1 is MRHNA and CDR2 SNTAGT. The CDR3 protein is CASSSAENQPQHF. The DNA for the CDR3 is TGTGCCAGCAGTTCAGCGGAGAATCAGCCCCAGCATTTT.

This chain joins TRBV27 and TRBJ1-4, with D possibly being TRBD1 (5 bases). V lost 5 bases and J 7 bases, leaving 11 bases between the germline ends. CDR1 and CDR2 (germline): MNHEY, SMNVEV (reference sequence). The length of the CDR3 is 13 residues. The CDR3 DNA sequence: TGTGCCAGCAGTCCAAGAAGGGGTGAAAAACTGTTTTTT. Its protein is CASSPRRGEKLFF.

The chain combines TRBV19 with TRBJ1-1; 8 bases map to TRBD1. Trimming removed 5 bases from V and 0 bases from J; junction bases left unmatched: 14. CDR1 is LNHDA and CDR2 is SQIVND in the germline V gene (reference sequence). The CDR3 is 18 residues long. This CDR3 reads CASSPLPRGTGVNTEAFF. The CDR3 DNA reads as TGTGCCAGTAGTCCTCTCCCCAGGGGGACAGGAGTGAACACTGAAGCTTTCTTT.

For the CDR3, the DNA is TGCGCCAGCAGCCCAGGATCAGGGGGTCGCGAAAAACTGTTTTTT. Protein: CASSPGSGGREKLFF. The chain uses TRBV4-3 and TRBJ1-4, with 7 bases identical to TRBD1. This CDR3 comprises 15 residues. Germline CDR1 reads LGHNA; CDR2 reads YSLEER. Unmatched junction bases numbered 10, after V lost 4 bases and J lost 8 bases.

This chain connects TRBV27 to TRBJ2-7, with D possibly matching TRBD1 (5 bases). Germline values: CDR1 MNHEY, CDR2 SMNVEV (reference sequence). The CDR3 is made up of 15 amino acids. V was shortened by 2 bases and J by 3 bases, with 14 bases between the two germline ends. In DNA, the CDR3 is TGTGCCAGCAGTTTAAAGCTGGCGACAGTCTACGAGCAGTACTTC. Translating it yields CASSLKLATVYEQYF.

DNA of the CDR3: TGTGCCAGCAGTCTAATGGGCGCGGGCCCCTACTCTGAAGCTTTCTTT. It encodes CASSLMGAGPYSEAFF. This chain uses TRBV28 with TRBJ1-1; D uncertain. This CDR3 region has 16 residues. Germline assignment: CDR1 MDHEN and CDR2 SYDVKM. Trimming left V 5 bases short and J 6 bases short, with 22 bases between.

The chain employs TRBV6-5 and TRBJ1-6; no clear D. Trimming shortened V by 2 bases and J by 7 bases, and 9 bases separated the two germline ends. The CDR3 spans 14 residues. Germline CDR1 and CDR2: MNHEY and SVGAGI. The DNA for the CDR3 is TGTGCCAGCAGTTACAGGGAGGGAAATTCACCCCTCCACTTT. Protein product: CASSYREGNSPLHF.

The chain joins TRBV29-1 to TRBJ2-7, with 10 positions matching TRBD2. Germline CDR1 SQVTM, CDR2 ANQGSEA. V was pared by 6 bases and J by 5 bases, with 10 bases of the junction left unmatched. This CDR3 spans 14 amino acids. The CDR3 spells CSVSGGARSDEQYF. CDR3 nucleotides: TGCAGCGTGAGCGGGGGGGCCCGTAGTGACGAGCAGTACTTC.

The CDR3 DNA is TGTGCCAGCAGCCATCTGGACAGCGGCTCTGGCTACACCTTC. This translates into CASSHLDSGSGYTF. V usage is TRBV3-1 (or the pseudogene TRBV3-2) and J usage is TRBJ1-2, with a tentative D call TRBD1 (6 bases). Germline values: CDR1 LGHDT, CDR2 YNNKEL (reference sequence). CDR3 length equals 14 residues. Trimming shortened V by 3 bases and J by 7 bases, and 15 bases separated the two germline ends.

The chain couples TRBV7-3 to TRBJ2-5, with 7 bases lining up with TRBD1. V dropped 5 bases and J dropped 1; count of bases not matched to a gene: 4. CDR1 SGHTA and CDR2 FQGTGA come from the germline V gene. The CDR3 extends over 14 amino acids. Here the CDR3 reads CASSPRGPQETQYF. Written as DNA, the CDR3 is TGTGCCAGCAGCCCTAGGGGGCCCCAAGAGACCCAGTACTTC.

The chain links TRBV18 to TRBJ1-1; 10 positions match TRBD1. V dropped 3 bases and J dropped 1; count of bases not matched to a gene: 5. The CDR3 length is 16 residues. The germline V gene encodes CDR1 KGHSH and CDR2 LQKENI. The CDR3 is CASSPLDRGSNTEAFF. CDR3 nucleotides: TGTGCCAGCTCACCTCTGGACAGGGGGTCGAACACTGAAGCTTTCTTT.